This T cell receptor beta chain was identified in a study of cytomegalovirus exposure and HLA in healthy donors. Findings and caveats of the study: In an earlier analysis, productive rearrangement rates for most beta V segments clustered near 90% or 30%. Reported findings show TCR beta sequences accurately forecast HLA-A and HLA-B alleles in most subjects. In vitro, three CMV-associated chains proved specific for CMV antigens.

With 2 bases removed from V and 5 bases from J, the gap between germline ends came to 12 bases. Germline CDR1 reads SEHNR; CDR2 reads FQNEAQ (reference sequence). The CDR3 is 14 amino acids. PCR amplification relied on 60 Vbeta primers (plus 13 Jbeta primers). Repertoires were generated with immunoSEQ multiplex PCR, while TCRdb's copy carries only in-frame clones and drops some. Of 180,000 or so clones in the sample, about four fifths are singletons; the top ten hold about 3.1%. To note about this clone: What it binds is not known.

Those who donated were healthy bone marrow donors. The sample was PBMCs. This TCR came from a female donor in good health and CMV-seronegative. The genes are TRBV7-9 and TRBJ2-5, with D possibly being TRBD2 (7 bases). CDR3 sequence: CASSLLAGAETQYF. DNA of the CDR3: TGTGCCAGCAGCTTATTGGCGGGGGCGGAGACCCAGTACTTC.